The rows below give T cell receptor beta chains drawn from one sample of a study of blood T cell repertoires in COVID-19. Sequenced by immunoSEQ multiplex PCR; TCRdb stores in-frame clones only, minus some. The profile shows tens of thousands of clones, 76% of them singletons. Sequenced input: peripheral blood. The receptors were sampled from a man between 65 and 85 years old with acute or convalescent COVID-19. CDR3s include the opening cysteine and the closing phenylalanine or tryptophan. A D gene is named only where the DNA matches it firmly. Part of the rows lack a size; the others show once, few, many or a class for expanded clones.

TRBV29-1	.	.	TRBJ2-2	CSVASANTGELFF	TGCAGCGTTGCATCAGCGAACACCGGGGAGCTGTTTTTT
TRBV28	TRBD1	once	TRBJ1-2	CASSTYRQGKNYGYTF	TGTGCCAGCAGTACCTACAGACAGGGGAAAAACTATGGCTACACCTTC
TRBV27	TRBD1	.	TRBJ2-7	CASRGQGYEQYF	TGTGCCAGCCGAGGACAGGGCTACGAGCAGTACTTC
TRBV27	TRBD1	few	TRBJ2-2	CASSLYRGWTGELFF	TGTGCCAGCAGTTTATACAGGGGGTGGACCGGGGAGCTGTTTTTT
TRBV5-6	.	.	TRBJ2-1	CASSQDRGYYNEQFF	TGTGCCAGCAGCCAGGACAGAGGGTACTACAATGAGCAGTTCTTC
TRBV7-2	TRBD1	.	TRBJ1-3	CASSSLGQKSSGNTIYF	TGTGCCAGCAGCTCCCTGGGACAGAAATCCTCTGGAAACACCATATATTTT
TRBV6-5	.	.	TRBJ2-2	CATIQQVNTGELFF	TGTGCCACAATACAACAGGTGAACACCGGGGAGCTGTTTTTT
TRBV7-9	.	.	TRBJ1-6	CASSLAGEPGVSPLHF	TGTGCCAGCAGCTTAGCCGGGGAACCTGGAGTTTCACCCCTCCACTTT
TRBV27	TRBD2	.	TRBJ2-1	CASSRDYKGSGEQFF	TGTGCCAGCAGTCGGGACTATAAGGGCTCAGGTGAGCAGTTCTTC
TRBV7-8	.	.	TRBJ1-4	CASSLGRVDGEKLFF	TGTGCCAGCAGCTTAGGCAGGGTTGACGGGGAAAAACTGTTTTTT
TRBV5-8	TRBD2	once	TRBJ2-1	CASSPFLAGGYNEQFF	TGTGCCAGCAGCCCGTTTCTAGCGGGAGGGTACAATGAGCAGTTCTTC
TRBV13	TRBD1	.	TRBJ2-2	CASSPNRGRMMNTGELFF	TGTGCCAGCAGCCCGAACAGGGGCCGGATGATGAACACCGGGGAGCTGTTTTTT
TRBV27	TRBD1	few	TRBJ2-1	CASSLFAQGANEQFF	TGTGCCAGCAGTTTATTCGCACAGGGGGCAAATGAGCAGTTCTTC
TRBV5-1	.	few	TRBJ1-1	CASSPQARSNTEAFF	TGCGCCAGCAGCCCTCAAGCGAGGTCGAACACTGAAGCTTTCTTT
TRBV5-6	.	.	TRBJ2-1	CASSRGHFYNEQFF	TGTGCCAGCAGCCGGGGACACTTCTACAATGAGCAGTTCTTC
TRBV29-1	TRBD2	.	TRBJ2-7	CSVEDRTSGRSIYEQYF	TGCAGCGTTGAAGACCGGACTAGCGGGAGATCTATCTACGAGCAGTACTTC
TRBV2	TRBD1	few	TRBJ2-3	CASSPRDRGTDTQYF	TGTGCCAGCAGCCCTAGGGACAGGGGGACAGATACGCAGTATTTT
TRBV9	.	.	TRBJ2-2	CASSVVMASTGELFF	TGTGCCAGCAGCGTAGTGATGGCCTCCACCGGGGAGCTGTTTTTT
TRBV2	TRBD1	.	TRBJ2-3	CASSGQGARDTQYF	TGTGCCAGCAGTGGACAGGGGGCGCGGGATACGCAGTATTTT
TRBV7-9	.	.	TRBJ2-7	CASSLEGRVDEQYF	TGTGCCAGCAGCTTAGAGGGCAGGGTCGACGAGCAGTACTTC
TRBV10-3	.	few	TRBJ2-2	CAIRSYEIGTGELFF	TGTGCCATCAGAAGTTATGAGATTGGCACCGGGGAGCTGTTTTTT
TRBV7-2	TRBD1	.	TRBJ2-1	CASSSPMLRDSSYNEQFF	TGTGCCAGCAGCTCACCCATGCTCCGGGACAGCTCCTACAATGAGCAGTTCTTC
TRBV2	TRBD2	medium-sized	TRBJ2-7	CASSPGLADFYEQYF	TGTGCCAGCAGTCCGGGACTAGCGGATTTCTACGAGCAGTACTTC
TRBV7-2	.	.	TRBJ2-5	CASSRGGLSTQYF	TGTGCCAGCAGCCGCGGGGGCCTTTCGACCCAGTACTTC